This entry describes one TCR beta chain. Its matching antigen is unknown. All the people who gave samples were healthy bone marrow donors. The CDR3 runs 14 residues. V was clipped by 2 bases and J by 5 bases, with 10 bases between them. Germline V gene data show CDR1 as MNHNS and CDR2 as SASEGT. In the PCR, 60 Vbeta and 13 Jbeta primers were used. Sequenced by immunoSEQ multiplex PCR; TCRdb stores in-frame clones only, minus some. The data show 150,000 to 200,000 clones, 80% to 85% seen once. This entry is derived from a study of cytomegalovirus exposure and HLA in healthy donors. Whole-study results and caveats: Per a prior analysis, the majority of TCR beta V segments were productive roughly 87% or roughly 30% of the time.

The sequence came from a man aged 45-65 years in good health and CMV-seronegative. The chain is built from TRBV6-1 and TRBJ1-5; perhaps TRBD1 as D (5 bases). Material for sequencing was PBMCs. In DNA, the CDR3 is TGTGCCAGCAGTGAAATGGTAGGGGATCAGCCCCAGCATTTT. The encoded protein is CASSEMVGDQPQHF.